This T cell receptor beta chain was recorded in a study of CD8 T cells in Susac syndrome. Study at large: When their blood was taken, patients with Susac syndrome were therapy-naive, taking corticosteroids, or taking intravenous immunoglobulin alone.

With random hexamers, roughly 0.45 to 1 ug RNA was reverse transcribed. Each CDR3 protein gets one entry after TCRdb re-called the immunoSEQ multiplex PCR reads with MiXCR. The sample includes a few hundred thousand distinct CDR3 sequences, over 90% of them seen just once. The germline V gene has CDR1 DFQATT and CDR2 SNEGSKA (reference sequence). The CDR3 consists of 12 residues. The V and J ends lost 6 bases and 1 base respectively, with 9 bases between them. The chain is built from TRBV20-1 and TRBJ1-1; no firm D call. Sequencing input: CD4+ T cells from PBMCs. The clonotype comes from a human donor with Susac syndrome. The CDR3 bases are TGCAGTGCCCTGGACGGGAACACTGAAGCTTTCTTT. It translates to CSALDGNTEAFF.